These T cell receptor beta chains were read from a single sample in a study of shared clonotypes between healthy human individuals. Profiled with immunoSEQ multiplex PCR; TCRdb holds only in-frame clones, not every one. The sample lists approximately 2,000,000 clones, approximately 92% seen once, with less than 2% in the top ten. The sequenced material came from naive CD8+ T cells from PBMCs. Every receptor here comes from a man aged 18 to 35 in good health. Some clones in this sample may be carry-over from other donors' samples. Each CDR3 is given with its conserved first and last residue. The D gene is left open where the match is weak. Clone size, where shown, is once, few, many, or a class for clones that have expanded.

>TRBV6-6|.|.|TRBJ1-1
CASSEPGTLGPEAFF
TGTGCCAGCAGCGAACCCGGGACCCTTGGTCCTGAAGCTTTCTTT
>TRBV7-7|.|.|TRBJ2-2
CASSPITGELFF
TGTGCCAGCTCACCCATTACCGGGGAGCTGTTTTTT
>TRBV10-1|once|.|TRBJ1-3
CASSESGRPLSGNTIYF
TGCGCCAGCAGTGAGTCTGGCAGACCCCTCTCTGGAAACACCATATATTTT
>TRBV6-1|.|TRBD1|TRBJ1-1
CASSEAQDRMNTEAFF
TGTGCCAGCAGTGAAGCCCAGGACAGGATGAACACTGAAGCTTTCTTT
>TRBV29-1|.|TRBD2|TRBJ2-3
CSVEGLAPTDTQYF
TGCAGCGTTGAGGGACTAGCTCCTACGGATACGCAGTATTTT
>TRBV5-6|.|.|TRBJ2-1
CASSYGSFSPYNEQFF
TGTGCCAGCAGCTACGGATCTTTTTCTCCCTACAATGAGCAGTTCTTC
>TRBV27|.|.|TRBJ2-7
CASSLQGGEQYF
TGTGCCAGCAGTTTACAAGGGGGTGAGCAGTACTTC
>TRBV27|.|TRBD1|TRBJ2-7
CASSWGTDNYEQYF
TGTGCCAGCAGTTGGGGGACAGATAACTACGAGCAGTACTTC
>TRBV28|.|.|TRBJ2-7
CASSSPLAGAKEQYF
TGTGCCAGCAGTTCCCCCCTAGCAGGGGCAAAAGAGCAGTACTTC
>TRBV4-1|.|TRBD2|TRBJ2-4
CASSQEAGLSKNIQYF
TGCGCCAGCAGCCAAGAAGCGGGACTCTCCAAAAACATTCAGTACTTC
>TRBV27|.|.|TRBJ2-7
CASSLRGIAEQYF
TGTGCCAGCAGTTTAAGAGGGATTGCCGAGCAGTACTTC
>TRBV5-6|.|TRBD1|TRBJ1-1
CASSPGTAEAFF
TGTGCCAGCAGCCCGGGGACAGCTGAAGCTTTCTTT
>TRBV5-1|.|TRBD1|TRBJ1-2
CASSPEKGAFYYGYTF
TGCGCCAGCAGCCCGGAGAAGGGGGCCTTTTACTATGGCTACACCTTC
>TRBV7-2|.|TRBD2|TRBJ2-1
CASSFSGRPGNEQFF
TGTGCCAGCAGCTTTAGCGGGAGACCGGGCAATGAGCAGTTCTTC
>TRBV9|.|TRBD2|TRBJ2-2
CASSVALAGGAGELFF
TGTGCCAGCAGCGTAGCACTAGCGGGAGGGGCCGGGGAGCTGTTTTTT
>TRBV7-9|.|TRBD1|TRBJ2-1
CASSWDRGNEQFF
TGTGCCAGCAGCTGGGACAGGGGGAATGAGCAGTTCTTC
>TRBV5-1|.|.|TRBJ1-1
CASSLIPGAWDTEAFF
TGCGCCAGCAGCTTGATTCCGGGAGCTTGGGACACTGAAGCTTTCTTT
>TRBV11-2|.|.|TRBJ1-1
CASSPWGWQGGQDTEAFF
TGTGCCAGCAGCCCATGGGGGTGGCAGGGAGGGCAGGACACTGAAGCTTTCTTT
>TRBV6-5|.|.|TRBJ2-1
CASSLHREYNEQFF
TGTGCCAGCAGTTTACACAGGGAGTACAATGAGCAGTTCTTC
>TRBV15|.|TRBD1|TRBJ2-5
CATSYRDRTYF
TGTGCCACCAGCTACCGGGACAGGACGTACTTC
>TRBV28|.|TRBD2|TRBJ2-1
CASSLVGLVINEQFF
TGTGCCAGCAGTTTGGTGGGACTAGTTATAAATGAGCAGTTCTTC
>TRBV5-6|.|.|TRBJ2-5
CASSLAQEETQYF
TGTGCCAGCAGCTTGGCGCAGGAAGAGACCCAGTACTTC
>TRBV28|.|TRBD1|TRBJ2-5
CASSPGTGYETQYF
TGTGCCAGCAGCCCCGGGACAGGGTACGAGACCCAGTACTTC
>TRBV4-2|.|TRBD1|TRBJ2-3
CASSQEVTGGTDTQYF
TGTGCCAGCAGCCAAGAGGTGACAGGGGGGACAGATACGCAGTATTTT
>TRBV19|.|.|TRBJ1-4
CASSIGSTNEKLFF
TGTGCCAGTAGTATCGGGTCAACTAATGAAAAACTGTTTTTT
>TRBV2|.|.|TRBJ1-1
CASSERGPTEAFF
TGTGCCAGCAGTGAACGGGGGCCCACTGAAGCTTTCTTT
>TRBV7-2|.|TRBD1|TRBJ2-5
CASSSSRGRWETQYF
TGTGCCAGCAGCTCCAGCAGGGGGCGGTGGGAGACCCAGTACTTC